The next 17 T cell receptor beta chains were all read from a single sample in a study of response to subunit inactivated influenza vaccine. TCRdb recomputed calls from the RT-PCR reads with MiXCR, one row per CDR3 protein. Here the sample spans 500,000 to 650,000 distinct CDR3 sequences, less than 8% being singletons. The starting material was PBMCs from blood, obtained less than 25 months after vaccination. These receptors all stem from a man between 50 and 75 years old who received an inactivated influenza vaccine.

This clonotype was seen at least ten times. The chain couples TRBV5-1 to TRBJ2-1; maybe TRBD2 (6 bases). CDR1 is SGHRS and CDR2 is YFSETQ in the germline V gene. This CDR3 is 17 amino acids long. V lost 0 bases to trimming and J lost 5 bases, with 18 bases between them. Here the CDR3 DNA reads TGCGCCAGCAGCTTGGGGTCAGTCCGGAGGGCACACAATGAGCAGTTCTTC. Translated: CASSLGSVRRAHNEQFF.

Many counts were recorded for this clonotype. The chain employs TRBV2 and TRBJ2-3, with TRBD1 identical over 8 bases. With 5 bases clipped from V and 1 base from J, the junction kept 8 bases outside the gene matches. CDR1 SNHLY and CDR2 FYNNEI come from the germline V gene. The CDR3 extends over 16 amino acids. CDR3 in DNA: TGTGCCAGCAGTAGAGCAGGGGGCGCGGGCACAGATACGCAGTATTTT. This translates into CASSRAGGAGTDTQYF.

This clonotype was counted only a few times. The chain joins TRBV7-2 to TRBJ1-2; the D is unclear. The ends were cut back, 1 base at V and 8 bases at J, with 14 bases in the middle. This CDR3 is built from 14 residues. Germline V gene lookup returns CDR1 SGHTA and CDR2 FQGNSA. The CDR3 DNA reads as TGTGCCAGCAGCTTAGATGTAGGGATATCGGGCTACACCTTC. Translated, it gives CASSLDVGISGYTF.

The genes are TRBV14 and TRBJ2-1, with TRBD2 matching over 13 bases. Germline assignment: CDR1 SGHDN and CDR2 FVKESK. The CDR3 has 20 residues. The V gene end was trimmed by 1 base and the J gene end by 3 bases; junction bases not matched to a gene: 12. For the CDR3, the DNA is TGTGCCAGCAGCCAAGCTGGACTAGCGGGAGCAAGGGCTCACTACAATGAGCAGTTCTTC. Encoded protein: CASSQAGLAGARAHYNEQFF.

This clonotype was seen many times. V and J are TRBV25-1 and TRBJ2-3; D is ambiguous. V was clipped by 0 bases and J by 5 bases, with 9 bases between them. Germline CDR1 reads MGHDK; CDR2 reads SYGVNS. This CDR3 has 14 residues. CDR3: CASSEYGDKDTQYF. CDR3 sequence (DNA): TGTGCCAGCAGTGAATATGGCGATAAAGATACGCAGTATTTT.

In its sample, this clonotype was seen many times. This sequence joins TRBV9 and TRBJ2-7; 9 positions match TRBD1. V dropped 4 bases and J dropped 0; count of bases not matched to a gene: 5. This CDR3 region has 15 residues. Germline CDR1 and CDR2: SGDLS and YYNGEE. The CDR3 protein is CASSREQGASYEQYF. Written as DNA, the CDR3 is TGTGCCAGCAGCCGCGAACAGGGGGCCTCCTACGAGCAGTACTTC.

In its sample, this clonotype was seen a few times. The chain couples TRBV5-1 to TRBJ2-1; 10 nucleotides align to TRBD2. J gave up 5 bases and V 4 bases, and 9 bases lay outside the gene matches. CDR3 size: 16 residues. Germline loops: CDR1 SGHRS, CDR2 YFSETQ. The CDR3 protein is CASSTSGTSVNNEQFF. The CDR3 DNA follows: TGCGCCAGCAGCACCTCCGGGACTAGCGTGAACAATGAGCAGTTCTTC.

This clonotype was counted ten times or more. The V call is TRBV12-3 or TRBV12-4, the J call TRBJ2-1, with a tentative D call TRBD2 (5 bases). Trimming took off 7 bases at V and 8 bases at J, with 21 bases between the two ends. The CDR3 covers 15 residues. CDR3 in amino acids: CASNTEAGRRDEQFF. CDR3 bases: TGTGCCAGCAATACTGAGGCGGGCCGAAGGGATGAGCAGTTCTTC.

Notes on this clonotype: A read error may produce the germline difference seen at one junction end. The chain has TRBV11-1 and TRBJ1-2; tentative D call: TRBD1 (5 bases). CDR1 and CDR2 (germline): SGHAT, FQDESV (reference sequence). The CDR3 sequence is 13 residues long. The CDR3 DNA is TGTGCCAGCAGCTCCCGGGACTTCTCTCCAGGCGACTTC. The encoded protein is CASSSRDFSPGDF.

The genes are TRBV4-1 and TRBJ1-2; D remains ambiguous. Trimming stripped 6 bases from V and 4 bases from J, with 18 bases between. CDR1 is MGHRA and CDR2 is YSYEKL in the germline V gene. The CDR3 extends over 15 amino acids. CDR3 sequence: CASSPPQQVGYGYTF. The CDR3 DNA sequence: TGCGCCAGCAGTCCTCCACAACAAGTCGGCTATGGCTACACCTTC.

This clonotype was detected only a few times. V and J are TRBV5-1 and TRBJ2-7, with D perhaps TRBD2 (6 bases). Germline-derived CDR1 and CDR2 are SGHRS and YFSETQ. Trimming removed 6 bases at V and 3 bases at J, with 16 bases between. CDR3 length: 14 residues. CDR3 region: CASKRVYGGYEQYF. The CDR3, as DNA: TGCGCCAGCAAACGGGTATACGGGGGCTACGAGCAGTACTTC.

The V gene is TRBV25-1, the J gene TRBJ1-2; no reliable D call. Trimming left V 2 bases short and J 4 bases short, with 8 bases between. This CDR3 region has 13 residues. Germline CDR1 reads MGHDK; CDR2 reads SYGVNS. DNA of the CDR3: TGTGCCAGCAGTGAAGGAGTTCGCTATGGCTACACCTTC. It specifies CASSEGVRYGYTF.

This clonotype appeared a few times. V and J are TRBV6-4 and TRBJ1-2; D gene unclear. Germline CDR1 and CDR2: MRHNA and SNTAGT. The CDR3 sequence is 16 residues long. Trimming left V 0 bases short and J 6 bases short, with 17 bases between. This CDR3 is CASSDSYKGIEDGYTF. DNA of the CDR3: TGTGCCAGCAGTGACTCGTACAAAGGGATAGAGGATGGCTACACCTTC.

This sequence joins TRBV19 and TRBJ2-5; 7 bases line up with TRBD1. The germline V gene encodes CDR1 LNHDA and CDR2 SQIVND (reference sequence). This CDR3 contains 14 residues. V was pared by 9 bases and J by 1 base, with 8 bases of the junction left unmatched. CDR3 in amino acids: CASSVQGSQETQYF. The CDR3 DNA reads as TGTGCCAGCAGCGTACAGGGGTCCCAAGAGACCCAGTACTTC. The full variable domain, in which reference TRBV19 and TRBJ2-5 provide the parts outside the CDR3, is DGGITQSPKYLFRKEGQNVTLSCEQNLNHDAMYWYRQDPGQGLRLIYYSQIVNDFQKGDIAEGYSVSREKKESFPLTVTSAQKNPTAFYLCASSVQGSQETQYFGPGTRLLVL.

The CDR3, as DNA: TGTGCCAGCAGCTTAGGGTTGAGCGGGAAAGGTGGCTCCTATAATTCACCCCTCCACTTT. Translation gives CASSLGLSGKGGSYNSPLHF. The chain has TRBV7-6 and TRBJ1-6, with D unresolved. This CDR3 is built from 20 residues. The V end was cut by 1 base, the J end by 0 bases, with 19 bases between. From germline, CDR1 is SGHVS and CDR2 FNYEAQ.

This clonotype was recorded at least ten times. The chain combines TRBV7-2 with TRBJ2-7; no definite D call. The CDR3 has 13 residues. The germline gives CDR1 SGHTA, CDR2 FQGNSA. The ends were cut back, 1 base at V and 3 bases at J, with 7 bases in the middle. The CDR3 coding sequence is TGTGCCAGCAGCTTAGTGGGAAACTACGAGCAGTACTTC. Its translation is CASSLVGNYEQYF. The entire variable domain, with the rest obtained from reference TRBV7-2 and TRBJ2-7, is as follows: GAGVSQSPSNKVTEKGKDVELRCDPISGHTALYWYRQSLGQGLEFLIYFQGNSAPDKSGLPSDRFSAERTGGSVSTLTIQRTQQEDSAVYLCASSLVGNYEQYFGPGTRLTVT.

The chain combines TRBV10-3 with TRBJ2-1; 9 bases match TRBD1. Germline V gene lookup returns CDR1 ENHRY and CDR2 SYGVKD. This CDR3 has 14 amino acids. With V trimmed by 0 bases and J by 8 bases, 2 bases remained unmatched. CDR3 sequence: CAISESQGAYEQFF. The CDR3 nucleotides read TGTGCCATCAGTGAGTCACAGGGGGCCTATGAGCAGTTCTTC.